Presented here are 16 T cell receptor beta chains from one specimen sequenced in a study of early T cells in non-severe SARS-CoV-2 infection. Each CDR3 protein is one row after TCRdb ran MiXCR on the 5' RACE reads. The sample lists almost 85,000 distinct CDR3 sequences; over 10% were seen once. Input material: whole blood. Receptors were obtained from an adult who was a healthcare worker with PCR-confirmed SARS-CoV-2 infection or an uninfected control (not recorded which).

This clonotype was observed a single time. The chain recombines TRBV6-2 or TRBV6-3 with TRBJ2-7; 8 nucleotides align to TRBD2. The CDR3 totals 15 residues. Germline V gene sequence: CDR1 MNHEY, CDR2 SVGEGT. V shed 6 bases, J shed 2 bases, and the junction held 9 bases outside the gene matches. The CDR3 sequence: CASRPSGGMAYEQYF. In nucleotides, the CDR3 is TGTGCCAGCAGGCCCAGCGGGGGAATGGCCTACGAGCAGTACTTC.

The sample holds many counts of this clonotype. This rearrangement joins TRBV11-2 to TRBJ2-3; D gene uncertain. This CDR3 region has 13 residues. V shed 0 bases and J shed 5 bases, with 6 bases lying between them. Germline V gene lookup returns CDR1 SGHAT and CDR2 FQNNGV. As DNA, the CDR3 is TGTGCCAGCAGCTTAGATAGGGAAGATACGCAGTATTTT. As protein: CASSLDREDTQYF.

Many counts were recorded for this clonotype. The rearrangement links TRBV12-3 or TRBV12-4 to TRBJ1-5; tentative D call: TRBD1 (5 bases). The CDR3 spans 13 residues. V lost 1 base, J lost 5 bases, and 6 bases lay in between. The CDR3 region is CASSLEGYQPQHF. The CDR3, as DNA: TGTGCCAGCAGTTTAGAGGGGTATCAGCCCCAGCATTTT.

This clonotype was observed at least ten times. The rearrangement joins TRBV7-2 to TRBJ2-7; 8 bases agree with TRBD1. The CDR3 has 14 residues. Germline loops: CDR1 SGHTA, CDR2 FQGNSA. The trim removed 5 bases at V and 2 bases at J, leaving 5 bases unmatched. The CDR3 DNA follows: TGTGCCAGCAGCGAGGGGACAGGCACCTACGAGCAGTACTTC. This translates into CASSEGTGTYEQYF.

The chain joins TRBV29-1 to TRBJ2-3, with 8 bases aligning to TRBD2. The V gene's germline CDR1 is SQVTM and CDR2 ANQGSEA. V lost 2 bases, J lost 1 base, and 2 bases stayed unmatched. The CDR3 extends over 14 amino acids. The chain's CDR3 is CSVEWRGGTDTQYF. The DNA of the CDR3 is TGCAGCGTTGAATGGCGGGGGGGCACAGATACGCAGTATTTT.

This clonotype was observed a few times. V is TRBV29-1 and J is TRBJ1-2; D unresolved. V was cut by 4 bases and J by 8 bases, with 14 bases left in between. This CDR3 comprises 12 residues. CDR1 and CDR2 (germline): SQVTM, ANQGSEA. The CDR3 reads CSVVNQGTGYTF. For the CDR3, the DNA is TGCAGCGTTGTCAATCAAGGAACCGGCTACACCTTC.

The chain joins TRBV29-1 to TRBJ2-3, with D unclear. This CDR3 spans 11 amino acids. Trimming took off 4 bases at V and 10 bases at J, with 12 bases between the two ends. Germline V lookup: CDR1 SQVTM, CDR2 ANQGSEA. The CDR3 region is CSVATNDPQYF. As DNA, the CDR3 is TGCAGCGTTGCTACTAACGACCCGCAGTATTTT.

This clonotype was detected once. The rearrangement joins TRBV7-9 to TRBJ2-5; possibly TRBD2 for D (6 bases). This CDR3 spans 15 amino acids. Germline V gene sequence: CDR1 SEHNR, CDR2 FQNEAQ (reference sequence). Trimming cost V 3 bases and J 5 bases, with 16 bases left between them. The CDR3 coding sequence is TGTGCCAGCAGCTTTCCGGGGGTCGTTGAGGAGACCCAGTACTTC. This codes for CASSFPGVVEETQYF.

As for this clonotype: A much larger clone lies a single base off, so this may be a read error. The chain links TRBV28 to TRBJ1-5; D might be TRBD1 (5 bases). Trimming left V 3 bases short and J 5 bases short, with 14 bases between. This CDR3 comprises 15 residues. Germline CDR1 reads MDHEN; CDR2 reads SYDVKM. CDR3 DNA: TGTGCCAGCAGTTTGGGTTCTAACAGGCATCAGCCCCAGCATTTT. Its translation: CASSLGSNRHQPQHF.

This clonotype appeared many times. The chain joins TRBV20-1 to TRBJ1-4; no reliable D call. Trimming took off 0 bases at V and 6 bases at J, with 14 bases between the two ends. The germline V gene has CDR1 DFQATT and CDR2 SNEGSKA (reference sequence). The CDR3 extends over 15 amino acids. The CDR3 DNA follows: TGCAGTGCTAGAGATGTGAACTACCCATATGAAAAACTGTTTTTT. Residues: CSARDVNYPYEKLFF.

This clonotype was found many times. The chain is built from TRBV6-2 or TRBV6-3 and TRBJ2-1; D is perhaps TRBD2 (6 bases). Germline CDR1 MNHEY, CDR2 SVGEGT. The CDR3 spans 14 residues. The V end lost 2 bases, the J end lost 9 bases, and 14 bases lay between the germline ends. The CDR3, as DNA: TGTGCCAGCAGTTACAAAGGACCCGGGGGTGAGCAGTTCTTC. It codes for CASSYKGPGGEQFF.

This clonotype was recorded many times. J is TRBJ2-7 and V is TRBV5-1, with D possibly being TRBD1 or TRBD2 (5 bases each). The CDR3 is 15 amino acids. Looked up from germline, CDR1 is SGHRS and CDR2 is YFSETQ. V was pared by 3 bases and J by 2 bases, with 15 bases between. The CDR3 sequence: CASSYGTLEPYEQYF. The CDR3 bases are TGCGCCAGCAGCTACGGGACGCTTGAGCCCTACGAGCAGTACTTC.

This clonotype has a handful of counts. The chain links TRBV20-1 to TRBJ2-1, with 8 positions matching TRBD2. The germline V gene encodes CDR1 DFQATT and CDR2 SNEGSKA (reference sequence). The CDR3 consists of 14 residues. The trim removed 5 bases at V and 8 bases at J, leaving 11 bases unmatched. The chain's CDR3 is CSAGGSGSLDEQFF. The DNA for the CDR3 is TGCAGTGCTGGGGGGAGCGGGAGTCTCGATGAGCAGTTCTTC.

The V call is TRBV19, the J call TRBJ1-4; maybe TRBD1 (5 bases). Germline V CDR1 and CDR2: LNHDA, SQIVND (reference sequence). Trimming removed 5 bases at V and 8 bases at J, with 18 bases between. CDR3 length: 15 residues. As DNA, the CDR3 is TGTGCCAGTAGTCCCACCGGGACGCCGAGGGAAAAACTGTTTTTT. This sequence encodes CASSPTGTPREKLFF.

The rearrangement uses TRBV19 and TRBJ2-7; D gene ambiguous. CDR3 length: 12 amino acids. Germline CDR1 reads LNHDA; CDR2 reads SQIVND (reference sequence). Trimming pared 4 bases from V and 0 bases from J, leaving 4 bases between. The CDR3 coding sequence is TGTGCCAGTAGTAACAGCTCCTACGAGCAGTACTTC. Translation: CASSNSSYEQYF.

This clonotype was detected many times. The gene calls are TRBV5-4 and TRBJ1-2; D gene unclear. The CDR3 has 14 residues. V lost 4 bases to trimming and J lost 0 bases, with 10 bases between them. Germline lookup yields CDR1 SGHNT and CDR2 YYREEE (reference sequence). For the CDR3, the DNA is TGTGCCAGCAGCCCACTGAACTCTAACTATGGCTACACCTTC. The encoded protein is CASSPLNSNYGYTF. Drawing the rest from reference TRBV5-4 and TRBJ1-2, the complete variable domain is ETGVTQSPTHLIKTRGQQVTLRCSSQSGHNTVSWYQQALGQGPQFIFQYYREEENGRGNFPPRFSGLQFPNYSSELNVNALELDDSALYLCASSPLNSNYGYTFGSGTRLTVV.